The 28 T cell receptor beta chains presented below share a single source sample, sequenced in a study of tumor-infiltrating lymphocytes in primary liver carcinoma. With around 500 ng total RNA as template and a constant-region primer, TCR beta cDNA was made. Each TCR beta library was derived from three nested multiplex PCR rounds that employed slightly modified ARM-PCR. TRBV1-TRBV30 forward primers paired with a C-beta reverse primer drove the first two PCR rounds, roughly 10 cycles each. TCRdb processed the multiplex PCR reads anew with MiXCR; each CDR3 protein has one entry. The table lists roughly 120,000 distinct CDR3 sequences, 60% to 80% of them singletons. Scientists recovered RNA and DNA together from around 20-30 mg of unsorted bulk tissue. Input material: liver tumor tissue from sampling region 3. Regarding subset: tumor region T3, left-lateral pole. The receptor source for this set is an older woman with primary liver carcinoma and hepatitis B virus infection.

A remark on this clonotype: A much larger clonotype is one base distant, so this may be a read error. The CDR3 DNA is TGTGCCAGCAGTGACCTAGCAGGCTCCTACAAAGAGCAGTTCTTC. Translating gives CASSDLAGSYKEQFF. This chain connects TRBV6-2 or TRBV6-3 to TRBJ2-1; a possible D gene is TRBD2 (5 bases). Germline CDR1 reads MNHEY; CDR2 reads SVGEGT. The CDR3 spans 15 residues.

As for this clonotype: Since no conserved phenylalanine or tryptophan closes the CDR3, a read error is the likely cause. This chain joins TRBV11-2 and TRBJ2-7; D might be TRBD1 (7 bases). The CDR3 is 15 amino acids. The germline V gene has CDR1 SGHAT and CDR2 FQNNGV. Trimming stripped 5 bases from V and 4 bases from J, with 18 bases between. CDR3 bases: TGTGCCAGCAGCCCAGGGGGGTCAAGTGGGTACGAGCAGTACTCC. This translates into CASSPGGSSGYEQYS.

Worth noting for this clonotype: The CDR3 ends on some other residue instead of the conserved phenylalanine or tryptophan, so this is likely a read error. The DNA is left out, because the CDR3 cannot be placed on it with certainty; the CDR3 is given as TCRdb lists it. This chain uses TRBV28 with TRBJ2-5; the tabulated D call, TRBD1, remains unverified against the DNA. Per germline, CDR1 MDHEN and CDR2 SYDVKM. The CDR3 is 13 amino acids in total, end residues counted. The CDR3 reads CASSRGSLQTQHL.

This clonotype was observed many times. V usage is TRBV6-5 and J usage is TRBJ1-2; no clear D gene. V gave up 6 bases and J gave up 5 bases, with 10 bases separating them. Germline lookup yields CDR1 MNHEY and CDR2 SVGAGI. The CDR3 is made up of 12 amino acids. In nucleotides, the CDR3 is TGTGCCAGCAGAGACTTGGATTATGGCTACACCTTC. It encodes CASRDLDYGYTF.

This chain joins TRBV4-1 and TRBJ2-7; D ambiguous. The CDR3 extends over 15 amino acids. Germline V gives CDR1 MGHRA, CDR2 YSYEKL. Trimming removed 3 bases at V and 6 bases at J, with 18 bases between. The CDR3 DNA reads as TGCGCCAGCAGCCATGATTCGTCCTCCGTTTGCGAGCAGTACTTC. Translation: CASSHDSSSVCEQYF.

This clonotype showed up just once. This rearrangement joins TRBV6-6 to TRBJ1-4; a weak D match, TRBD1 (5 bases). This CDR3 comprises 14 residues. V lost 3 bases to trimming and J lost 15 bases, with 20 bases between them. Germline-derived CDR1 and CDR2 are MNHNY and SVGAGI (reference sequence). The CDR3, as DNA: TGTGCCAGCAGTTATGGGGCGTCGGGTGAAAATGTGTTTTTT. It is translated as CASSYGASGENVFF.

The table lists this clonotype with a count of one. This rearrangement joins TRBV29-1 to TRBJ2-7; 11 nucleotides line up with TRBD1. Germline V gene lookup returns CDR1 SQVTM and CDR2 ANQGSEA. V lost 7 bases to trimming and J lost 0 bases; unmatched junction nucleotides: 5. The CDR3 spans 14 residues. CDR3 sequence reads: CSASGTGGSYEQYF. The CDR3 DNA sequence: TGCAGCGCATCCGGGACAGGGGGCTCCTACGAGCAGTACTTC.

For the CDR3, the DNA is TGTGCCGCCCGACAGGGCGGTACGTCGGTCAATGAGCAGTTCTTC. Translated, it gives CAARQGGTSVNEQFF. The genes are TRBV19 and TRBJ2-1, with 7 bases aligning to TRBD1. The CDR3 loop spans 15 amino acids. V trimming: 11 bases; J trimming: 6 bases; junction bases outside the gene matches: 16. Germline V lookup: CDR1 LNHDA, CDR2 SQIVND (reference sequence).

The chain couples TRBV11-2 to TRBJ1-1; the D is unclear. The germline V gene encodes CDR1 SGHAT and CDR2 FQNNGV. This CDR3 contains 15 residues. DNA of the CDR3: TGTGTCGGCAGCCTTCTGGGTGTCGTGAACACTGAAGCTTTCTTT. This encodes CVGSLLGVVNTEAFF.

The sample holds many counts of this clonotype. The chain joins TRBV6-5 to TRBJ1-2, with 7 bases matching TRBD1. Germline-derived CDR1 and CDR2 are MNHEY and SVGAGI. The CDR3 loop spans 13 amino acids. After removal of 4 bases from V and 5 bases from J, the junction contained 4 bases not matched to a gene. The CDR3 region has the DNA TGTGCCAGCAGTTCCGACAGGGTTTATGGCTACACCTTC. Translating gives CASSSDRVYGYTF.

By share, this clonotype ranks as medium-sized. The chain recombines TRBV11-2 with TRBJ2-4, with a tentative D call TRBD2 (5 bases). V lost 0 bases and J 6 bases, leaving 9 bases between the germline ends. Looked up from germline, CDR1 is SGHAT and CDR2 is FQNNGV. The CDR3 runs to 14 residues. The CDR3 DNA reads TGTGCCAGCAGCTTAGATCGAGAGGGAAACATTCAGTACTTC. Protein sequence: CASSLDREGNIQYF. Drawing the rest from reference TRBV11-2 and TRBJ2-4, the complete variable domain is EAGVAQSPRYKIIEKRQSVAFWCNPISGHATLYWYQQILGQGPKLLIQFQNNGVVDDSQLPKDRFSAERLKGVDSTLKIQPAKLEDSAVYLCASSLDREGNIQYFGAGTRLSVL.

In regard to this clonotype: Given a much more abundant clone one base away, this may be a read error. The rearrangement joins TRBV6-1 to TRBJ2-7; no definite D call. The CDR3 spans 10 residues. Germline V gene data show CDR1 as MNHNS and CDR2 as SASEGT. CDR3: CVSSLYEQYF. CDR3 sequence (DNA): TGTGTCAGTTCCCTTTACGAGCAGTACTTC.

This clonotype has a single count. Since a much larger clone is just one base distant, this may be a read error. CDR3 coding DNA: TGTGCCAGCAGTCAGGGTATGGACTCTGGAAACACCATATATTTT. Protein: CASSQGMDSGNTIYF. V usage is TRBV13 and J usage is TRBJ1-3, with D perhaps matching TRBD1 (5 bases). V lost 6 bases to trimming and J lost 0 bases, with 12 bases between them. Germline loops: CDR1 PRHDT, CDR2 FYEKMQ (reference sequence). The CDR3 is 15 residues long.

A word on this clonotype: One junction end disagrees with the germline gene, perhaps due to a read error. This sequence joins TRBV12-3 or TRBV12-4 and TRBJ2-6; D might be TRBD1 (6 bases). The CDR3 is made up of 15 amino acids. The CDR3 DNA is TGTGCCGGCAGTTTGCGCAGGGCAGGGGCCATCGTCCTGACTTTC. It yields the protein CAGSLRRAGAIVLTF.

The rearrangement links TRBV6-1 to TRBJ2-2; 8 bases are a match to TRBD2. This CDR3 spans 16 amino acids. The germline V gene has CDR1 MNHNS and CDR2 SASEGT. V gave up 2 bases and J gave up 16 bases; unmatched junction bases: 18. The CDR3 sequence is CASSEWLSGSTGGQFF. The CDR3 coding sequence is TGTGCCAGCAGTGAATGGCTAAGCGGGAGCACCGGGGGGCAGTTTTTT.

Remarks on this clonotype: It is likely a read error, because the conserved phenylalanine at the end of the CDR3 is missing. The rearrangement joins TRBV7-8 to TRBJ2-1; 13 bases fit TRBD2. Germline V CDR1 and CDR2: SGHVS, FQNEAQ. This CDR3 is 15 amino acids long. CDR3 sequence: CVSRYGTSGTHEQFL. The CDR3 bases are TGTGTCAGCAGATATGGGACTAGCGGGACTCATGAGCAGTTCCTC.

V is TRBV6-1 and J is TRBJ2-7; 8 nucleotides match TRBD2. The CDR3 consists of 16 residues. Germline CDR1 reads MNHNS; CDR2 reads SASEGT. J was trimmed by 5 bases and V by 3 bases; bases with no gene match: 12. The CDR3 DNA is TGTGCCAGCAGTGACCTCCCCAGGACCGGGAGGGACGAGCAGTACTTC. Translating gives CASSDLPRTGRDEQYF.

The rearrangement joins TRBV11-1 to TRBJ2-7; the D gene is possibly TRBD2 (6 bases). The CDR3 covers 15 residues. Germline CDR1 is SGHAT and CDR2 is FQDESV (reference sequence). This CDR3 is CLSNPQTAGLREQYF. CDR3 nucleotide sequence: TGTCTTAGCAACCCTCAGACAGCAGGACTACGCGAGCAGTACTTC.

This clonotype was seen repeatedly, ten times or more. The chain recombines TRBV6-2 or TRBV6-3 with TRBJ2-1; D is perhaps TRBD1 or TRBD2 (5 bases each). Germline loops: CDR1 MNHEY, CDR2 SVGEGT. The length of the CDR3 is 16 residues. V shed 2 bases and J shed 0 bases, with 11 bases lying between them. CDR3 residues: CASSYGGASSYNEQFF. In nucleotides, the CDR3 is TGTGCCAGCAGTTACGGGGGTGCCAGCTCCTACAATGAGCAGTTCTTC.

For this clonotype: One end of the junction varies from germline; a read error may be responsible. CDR3 in amino acids: CASSLAGLGEKLYF. DNA for the CDR3: TGTGCCAGCAGCTTAGCAGGGTTAGGAGAAAAACTGTATTTC. The chain carries TRBV11-2 and TRBJ1-4, with D tentatively TRBD1 (5 bases). CDR1 and CDR2 from the germline V gene are SGHAT and FQNNGV. This CDR3 has 14 residues.

The table lists this clonotype with many counts. The genes are TRBV4-2 and TRBJ2-5, with 9 bases that match TRBD1. Germline trimming cut 4 bases from V and 4 bases from J; bases unmatched to any gene: 4. Germline V CDR1 and CDR2: LGHNA, YNFKEQ. The CDR3 consists of 14 residues. CDR3 in DNA: TGTGCCAGCAGCCCAGGGACAGGGCCAGAGACCCAGTACTTC. Amino acid sequence: CASSPGTGPETQYF.

About this clonotype: This may be a read error: a much more frequent sequence differs by one nucleotide. The chain uses TRBV5-4 and TRBJ2-3; 11 bases fit TRBD2. Germline lookup yields CDR1 SGHNT and CDR2 YYREEE (reference sequence). CDR3 length: 16 residues. The CDR3 DNA sequence: TGTGCCGGCAGCTGGAGACTAGCGGGGAACACAGATACGCAGTATTTT. Amino acid sequence: CAGSWRLAGNTDTQYF.

Details on this clonotype: A much bigger clone sits one base away, suggesting this may be a read error. The rearrangement joins TRBV12-3 or TRBV12-4 to TRBJ1-6; D possibly corresponds to TRBD1 (6 bases). This CDR3 is 20 amino acids long. V was shortened by 6 bases and J by 9 bases, with 33 bases between the two germline ends. The CDR3 here is CASSSPGPGTRLLRGSPLHF. Here the CDR3 DNA reads TGTGCCAGCAGCTCTCCCGGGCCCGGGACACGACTCCTCAGGGGTTCACCCCTCCACTTT.

This clonotype appeared once. The J gene is TRBJ1-2, the V gene TRBV12-3 or TRBV12-4, with TRBD1 matching over 8 bases. The CDR3 length is 13 residues. The J segment lost 11 bases and the V segment lost 7 bases, leaving 12 bases of the junction unmatched. The CDR3 nucleotides are TGTGCCAGCATTGGACAGGGCGGAGTTGGTTACACCTTC. Its protein is CASIGQGGVGYTF.

About this clonotype itself: A much larger clone is a single base away; this may be a read error. This chain links TRBV7-9 with TRBJ1-5; the D gene could be TRBD1 or TRBD2 (6 bases each). The J call could be wrong; TRBJ2-3 is a better fit for the DNA end. This CDR3 comprises 12 residues. Germline CDR1 SEHNR, CDR2 FQNEAQ (reference sequence). The CDR3, as DNA: TGTGCCAGCAGCGCTCGGGGGCAGCCCCAGTATTTT. Its translation: CASSARGQPQYF.

To note about this clonotype: This clone may be a read error of a much larger clone one base away. The rearrangement links TRBV12-5 to TRBJ2-1; D is possibly TRBD1 (6 bases). Trimming took off 7 bases at V and 3 bases at J, with 13 bases between the two ends. This CDR3 region has 14 residues. Looked up from germline, CDR1 is LGHNT and CDR2 is FRNRAP. This CDR3 is CASDAGAGYNEQFF. The CDR3 nucleotides read TGTGCTAGTGATGCAGGGGCGGGCTACAATGAGCAGTTCTTC.

At least ten counts were recorded for this clonotype. The chain links TRBV12-3 or TRBV12-4 to TRBJ1-2; D gene ambiguous. This CDR3 has 14 amino acids. Trimming stripped 3 bases from V and 0 bases from J, with 8 bases between. This CDR3 reads CASSFGGPNYGYTF. The CDR3 bases are TGTGCCAGCAGTTTCGGAGGGCCTAACTATGGCTACACCTTC.

In the case of this clonotype: The junction does not match germline at one end; this may be a read error. The rearrangement joins TRBV12-3 or TRBV12-4 to TRBJ1-1; possibly TRBD1 for D (5 bases). The CDR3 runs to 14 residues. CDR3 loop: CASSCGGVNTEALF. As DNA, the CDR3 is TGTGCCAGCAGTTGTGGGGGGGTGAACACTGAAGCTCTCTTT.